This T cell receptor (beta chain) is from a study of lymphopenia after photon versus proton radiotherapy. Overall study results and limits: After lymphocyte nadir, photon-treated repertoires showed oligoclonal expansion, especially CD8+ Temra. Proton therapy kept repertoires fairly stable, unlike photons, which gained effector/memory cells. Only patients who died were analyzed for survival; proton advantage is unproven.

In the case of this clone: Its cognate antigen is unknown.

The germline V gene encodes CDR1 MNHNY and CDR2 SVGAGI (reference sequence). The trim removed 0 bases at V and 4 bases at J, leaving 0 bases unmatched. The CDR3 has 14 residues. Here immunoSEQ multiplex PCR was the method, and the copy in TCRdb shows in-frame clones only, minus some. This repertoire shows approximately 65,000 clones, around 86% found once; its top ten account for about 10%. Sequenced here: peripheral blood, sampled from a patient treated with proton-based radiotherapy. The TCR was taken from an elderly man with esophageal cancer. The chain joins TRBV6-6 to TRBJ2-5, with TRBD1 matching 9 bases. The CDR3, as DNA: TGTGCCAGCAGTTACTCGACAGGGGGAGAGACCCAGTACTTC. It specifies CASSYSTGGETQYF.